These 25 T cell receptor beta chains were sequenced from one sample in a study of vaccination and CD4 T cells after COVID-19. The Oncomine TCR Beta short-read assay was applied to DNA of cultured CD4+ T cells. One entry per CDR3 protein, called by TCRdb with MiXCR from the PCR reads. The data contain under 20,000 distinct CDR3 sequences, around 45% of them singletons. Sample treatment: roughly 10-day PBMC culture with coronavirus spike peptide pools or control peptides (ViraFEST assay). Their specific antigens are unknown. The sample consisted of CD4+ T cells from blood, cultured in vitro, taken before SARS-CoV-2 vaccination. All receptors come from a human donor who had recovered from COVID-19.

The chain couples TRBV20-1 to TRBJ1-2; TRBD1 might be the D (5 bases). V was trimmed by 5 bases and J by 2 bases, leaving 15 bases between them. This CDR3 region has 14 residues. The germline gives CDR1 DFQATT, CDR2 SNEGSKA (reference sequence). The DNA of the CDR3 is TGCAGTGCTGTGGGGCACGGTTTAAACTATGGCTACACCTTC. The encoded protein is CSAVGHGLNYGYTF.

The sample holds a few counts of this clonotype. The chain combines TRBV7-3 with TRBJ1-1; D perhaps matches TRBD1 (6 bases). The ends were cut back, 5 bases at V and 5 bases at J, with 15 bases in the middle. The length of the CDR3 is 14 residues. Germline CDR1 SGHTA, CDR2 FQGTGA. CDR3 bases: TGTGCCAGCAGCCTCTTGGGGGGCCGAACTGAAGCTTTCTTT. It is translated as CASSLLGGRTEAFF.

The chain employs TRBV6-4 and TRBJ2-7; D unresolved. The CDR3 has 14 residues. Per the germline V gene, CDR1 is MRHNA and CDR2 is SNTAGT. V lost 6 bases and J lost 5, with 17 bases in between. The CDR3 region is CASSDGREWNEQYF. The CDR3 nucleotides are TGTGCCAGCAGCGACGGCCGCGAGTGGAACGAGCAGTACTTC.

This chain joins TRBV7-9 and TRBJ1-4; TRBD1 might be the D (6 bases). This CDR3 contains 14 residues. Germline loops: CDR1 SEHNR, CDR2 FQNEAQ (reference sequence). Trimming pared 2 bases from V and 4 bases from J, leaving 8 bases between. The DNA for the CDR3 is TGTGCCAGCAGCTTATCAGGGGTTAATGAAAAACTGTTTTTT. Translating gives CASSLSGVNEKLFF. Drawing the rest from reference TRBV7-9 and TRBJ1-4, the complete variable domain is DTGVSQNPRHKITKRGQNVTFRCDPISEHNRLYWYRQTLGQGPEFLTYFQNEAQLEKSRLLSDRFSAERPKGSFSTLEIQRTEQGDSAMYLCASSLSGVNEKLFFGSGTQLSVL.

This clonotype was observed a handful of times. The chain carries TRBV7-2 and TRBJ2-7; a weak D match, TRBD2 (6 bases). The length of the CDR3 is 14 residues. Per the germline V gene, CDR1 is SGHTA and CDR2 is FQGNSA. V dropped 5 bases and J dropped 6 bases, with 17 bases sitting between them. For the CDR3, the DNA is TGTGCCAGCAGCCCGGGGGACCCACGCGGCGAGCAGTACTTC. It specifies CASSPGDPRGEQYF.

V and J are TRBV14 and TRBJ2-5, with D maybe TRBD1 (5 bases). CDR3 length equals 16 residues. Germline V gives CDR1 SGHDN, CDR2 FVKESK. Trimming pared 5 bases from V and 3 bases from J, leaving 19 bases between. The CDR3 protein is CASSWGSRHGEETQYF. The CDR3 region has the DNA TGTGCCAGCAGCTGGGGCAGTAGGCATGGAGAAGAGACCCAGTACTTC.

This clonotype was observed a few times. The chain carries TRBV7-9 and TRBJ2-7; 13 bases align to TRBD2. There are 16 residues in the CDR3. With V trimmed by 4 bases and J by 1 base, 4 bases remained unmatched. The germline CDR1 and CDR2 sequences are SEHNR and FQNEAQ (reference sequence). CDR3 coding DNA: TGTGCCAGCAGCTCCGGGACTAGCGGGGAATCCTACGAGCAGTACTTC. Translation gives CASSSGTSGESYEQYF. The whole variable domain, filled in from reference TRBV7-9 and TRBJ2-7, reads DTGVSQNPRHKITKRGQNVTFRCDPISEHNRLYWYRQTLGQGPEFLTYFQNEAQLEKSRLLSDRFSAERPKGSFSTLEIQRTEQGDSAMYLCASSSGTSGESYEQYFGPGTRLTVT.

The chain has TRBV30 and TRBJ2-3; the D is unclear. The CDR3 extends over 13 amino acids. V shed 5 bases and J shed 2 bases, with 11 bases lying between them. Germline loops: CDR1 GTSNPN, CDR2 SVGIG (reference sequence). The CDR3 protein is CAWALTLTDTQYF. CDR3 in DNA: TGTGCCTGGGCCCTTACCCTCACAGATACGCAGTATTTT.

J is TRBJ2-5 and V is TRBV15; a possible D gene is TRBD2 (5 bases). V lost 5 bases, J lost 5 bases, and 21 bases lay in between. The CDR3 totals 16 residues. Per the germline V gene, CDR1 is LNHNV and CDR2 is YYDKDF (reference sequence). The CDR3 DNA is TGTGCCACCAGCGAACCGGGATTTCGCCGGCGGGAGACCCAGTACTTC. Translated, it gives CATSEPGFRRRETQYF.

This clonotype showed up just once. The chain has TRBV15 and TRBJ2-3; D gene unclear. Germline V gives CDR1 LNHNV, CDR2 YYDKDF (reference sequence). V gave up 5 bases and J gave up 1 base, with 7 bases separating them. The CDR3 runs 13 residues. The CDR3 sequence: CATSWTGTDTQYF. The CDR3 nucleotides read TGTGCCACCAGCTGGACCGGCACAGATACGCAGTATTTT.

Here the CDR3 reads CASSPLTAGQNYGYTF. The CDR3, as DNA: TGTGCCAGCTCACCCCTTACAGCGGGACAGAACTATGGCTACACCTTC. V gene TRBV18 combines with J gene TRBJ1-2; 7 bases align to TRBD1. Germline assignment: CDR1 KGHSH and CDR2 LQKENI. Trimming at V came to 3 bases and at J to 2 bases, leaving 9 bases not matched to a gene. The CDR3 has 16 amino acids.

As DNA, the CDR3 is TGTGCCAGCAGCTCCCCCCCCTCTAACTATGGCTACACCTTC. It is translated as CASSSPPSNYGYTF. The chain recombines TRBV5-4 with TRBJ1-2; D is unresolved. The length of the CDR3 is 14 residues. Germline V gene sequence: CDR1 SGHNT, CDR2 YYREEE (reference sequence). Trimming pared 3 bases from V and 0 bases from J, leaving 9 bases between.

This clonotype showed up just a few times. CDR3 nucleotides: TGTGCCAGCAATGGGGGACTAGCGCTTAGCTCCTACGAGCAGTACTTC. Amino acid sequence: CASNGGLALSSYEQYF. The chain employs TRBV6-9 and TRBJ2-7; 10 bases agree with TRBD2. The CDR3 covers 16 residues. The V segment lost 7 bases and the J segment 0 bases; nucleotides outside the gene matches: 9. Germline CDR1 reads MNHGY; CDR2 reads SVAAGI.

The chain joins TRBV30 to TRBJ1-2; TRBD1 is a possible D gene (5 bases). V gave up 7 bases and J gave up 3 bases, with 6 bases separating them. The CDR3 sequence is 10 residues long. Germline assignment: CDR1 GTSNPN and CDR2 SVGIG (reference sequence). CDR3 in amino acids: CALGDYGYTF. The CDR3 DNA reads TGTGCCTTGGGGGACTATGGCTACACCTTC.

This clonotype was detected a few times. The rearrangement links TRBV6-5 to TRBJ2-6; D perhaps matches TRBD2 (6 bases). Trimming cost V 1 base and J 1 base, with 8 bases left between them. Germline CDR1 is MNHEY and CDR2 is SVGAGI. The CDR3 sequence is 16 residues long. The chain's CDR3 is CASSYFGGSGANVLTF. CDR3 nucleotides: TGTGCCAGCAGTTACTTTGGGGGGTCTGGGGCCAACGTCCTGACTTTC.

V usage is TRBV20-1 and J usage is TRBJ1-6; no firm D call. V dropped 4 bases and J dropped 9 bases, with 22 bases sitting between them. The CDR3 has 16 amino acids. CDR1 and CDR2 (germline): DFQATT, SNEGSKA (reference sequence). The CDR3 nucleotides are TGCAGTGCTATCGAGCCGGGGAGCGCGGTGGGTTCACCCCTCCACTTT. Translation gives CSAIEPGSAVGSPLHF.

The chain couples TRBV19 to TRBJ1-1; 7 bases are shared with TRBD1. V gave up 4 bases and J gave up 4 bases; unmatched junction bases: 3. The CDR3 length is 13 residues. Germline V gene sequence: CDR1 LNHDA, CDR2 SQIVND (reference sequence). For the CDR3, the DNA is TGTGCCAGTAGTAGGGACAGACCCACTGAAGCTTTCTTT. It encodes CASSRDRPTEAFF. The complete variable domain, with remaining parts taken from reference TRBV19 and TRBJ1-1, reads DGGITQSPKYLFRKEGQNVTLSCEQNLNHDAMYWYRQDPGQGLRLIYYSQIVNDFQKGDIAEGYSVSREKKESFPLTVTSAQKNPTAFYLCASSRDRPTEAFFGQGTRLTVV.

This clonotype has only a few counts. The chain uses TRBV25-1 and TRBJ1-2; TRBD1 aligns across 9 bases. The V gene end was trimmed by 6 bases and the J gene end by 8 bases; junction bases not matched to a gene: 7. The CDR3 spans 13 residues. Per the germline V gene, CDR1 is MGHDK and CDR2 is SYGVNS. This CDR3 reads CASRTGTGFGYTF. The CDR3 DNA reads as TGTGCCAGCAGGACCGGGACAGGGTTCGGCTACACCTTC.

This clonotype was detected only a few times. The V call is TRBV20-1, the J call TRBJ2-7; D gene unclear. The V end lost 3 bases, the J end lost 6 bases, and 18 bases lay between the germline ends. This CDR3 has 14 residues. Germline CDR1 DFQATT, CDR2 SNEGSKA (reference sequence). CDR3 amino acids: CSARVLGDSPEQYF. The CDR3 bases are TGCAGTGCTAGGGTGCTTGGCGACTCCCCCGAGCAGTACTTC.

The gene calls are TRBV7-2 and TRBJ2-2, with TRBD2 matching 8 bases. In germline, CDR1 is SGHTA, CDR2 FQGNSA. This CDR3 spans 17 amino acids. V dropped 3 bases and J dropped 7; count of bases not matched to a gene: 13. The CDR3 reads CASSFWAGGQVGGELFF. DNA for the CDR3: TGTGCCAGCAGCTTCTGGGCGGGGGGTCAAGTGGGCGGGGAGCTGTTTTTT.

V usage is TRBV28 and J usage is TRBJ2-3, with D possibly being TRBD2 (6 bases). V lost 6 bases and J 1 base, leaving 11 bases between the germline ends. This CDR3 comprises 14 residues. CDR1 is MDHEN, CDR2 SYDVKM, per germline. CDR3 loop: CASRRGVRTDTQYF. Written as DNA, the CDR3 is TGTGCCAGCAGGCGGGGTGTCCGCACAGATACGCAGTATTTT.

This chain links TRBV7-2 with TRBJ1-4; 8 nucleotides line up with TRBD1. Germline-derived CDR1 and CDR2 are SGHTA and FQGNSA. The CDR3 totals 15 residues. The V gene end was trimmed by 5 bases and the J gene end by 3 bases; junction bases not matched to a gene: 5. The CDR3 DNA reads as TGTGCCAGCAGCCTCTCCAGGGGGCCTAATGAAAAACTGTTTTTT. It encodes CASSLSRGPNEKLFF.

This chain joins TRBV7-9 and TRBJ1-1, with D possibly TRBD1 on 5 matching bases. CDR3 length equals 14 residues. V gave up 5 bases and J gave up 0 bases, with 10 bases separating them. Germline CDR1 SEHNR, CDR2 FQNEAQ (reference sequence). The DNA for the CDR3 is TGTGCCAGCAGCCAGACAGCAATGAACACTGAAGCTTTCTTT. This gives the protein CASSQTAMNTEAFF. Supplemented by reference TRBV7-9 and TRBJ1-1, the full variable domain reads DTGVSQNPRHKITKRGQNVTFRCDPISEHNRLYWYRQTLGQGPEFLTYFQNEAQLEKSRLLSDRFSAERPKGSFSTLEIQRTEQGDSAMYLCASSQTAMNTEAFFGQGTRLTVV.

Only a few counts were recorded for this clonotype. This chain connects TRBV24-1 to TRBJ2-7, with D possibly matching TRBD1 (6 bases). V gave up 8 bases and J gave up 2 bases, with 15 bases separating them. This CDR3 comprises 14 residues. The germline CDR1 and CDR2 sequences are KGHDR and SFDVKD. The CDR3 here is CATNFRDKPYEQYF. The CDR3 DNA is TGTGCCACCAACTTCCGGGACAAGCCCTACGAGCAGTACTTC.

By share of the sample, this clonotype is medium-sized. The CDR3 nucleotides are TGTGCCAGCAGTGAGATTCGGCTAGCGGGAGGGAACACCGGGGAGCTGTTTTTT. Its protein product is CASSEIRLAGGNTGELFF. The J gene is TRBJ2-2, the V gene TRBV2; TRBD2 aligns across 11 bases. The junction had 7 bases not matched to a gene; V was cut back by 3 bases and J by 1 base. This CDR3 contains 18 residues. CDR1 is SNHLY, CDR2 FYNNEI, per germline.